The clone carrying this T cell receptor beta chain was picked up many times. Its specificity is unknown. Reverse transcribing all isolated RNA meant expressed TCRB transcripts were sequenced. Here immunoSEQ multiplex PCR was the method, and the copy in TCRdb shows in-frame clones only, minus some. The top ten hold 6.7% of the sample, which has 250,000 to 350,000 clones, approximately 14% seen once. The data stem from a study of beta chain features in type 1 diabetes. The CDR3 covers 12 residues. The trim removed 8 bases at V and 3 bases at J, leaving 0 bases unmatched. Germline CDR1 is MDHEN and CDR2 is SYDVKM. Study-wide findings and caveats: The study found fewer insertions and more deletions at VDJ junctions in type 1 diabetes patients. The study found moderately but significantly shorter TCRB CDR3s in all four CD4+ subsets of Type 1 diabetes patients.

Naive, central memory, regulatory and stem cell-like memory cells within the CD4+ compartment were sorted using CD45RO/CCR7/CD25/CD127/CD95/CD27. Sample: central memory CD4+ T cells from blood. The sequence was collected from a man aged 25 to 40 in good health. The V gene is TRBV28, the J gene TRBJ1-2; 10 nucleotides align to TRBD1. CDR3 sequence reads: CASGTGDYGYTF. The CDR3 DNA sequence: TGTGCCAGCGGGACAGGGGACTATGGCTACACCTTC.